This passage covers 19 T cell receptor beta chains from one sample sequenced in a study of T cell repertoires in cytomegalovirus infection (dated by TCRdb to between 2018 and 2020). Sequenced on an Illumina HiSeq 1500. Clones were called with MiXCR by TCRdb after fastp trimmed the public reads at Q25, and only in-frame beta chains were retained. Entries are consolidated by CDR3 protein sequence, retaining the most common genes and DNA. Here the sample has approximately 100,000 distinct CDR3 sequences; less than 25% occur a single time. The top ten hold 30% to 40% of the sample. The material sequenced was CD8+ T cells from PBMCs. These receptors all come from a human donor in good health (CMV status not recorded). Some clones in this sample may be carry-over from other donors' samples.

The rearrangement joins TRBV5-1 to TRBJ2-7, with D hard to call. The germline V gene encodes CDR1 SGHRS and CDR2 YFSETQ. This CDR3 comprises 15 residues. V was shortened by 0 bases and J by 4 bases, with 14 bases between the two germline ends. CDR3 sequence (DNA): TGCGCCAGCAGCTTGGCCAGTATAGGGTTGTACGAGCAGTACTTC. Its protein is CASSLASIGLYEQYF. The full variable domain, completed using reference TRBV5-1 and TRBJ2-7, is KAGVTQTPRYLIKTRGQQVTLSCSPISGHRSVSWYQQTPGQGLQFLFEYFSETQRNKGNFPGRFSGRQFSNSRSEMNVSTLELGDSALYLCASSLASIGLYEQYFGPGTRLTVT.

In its sample, this clonotype was seen many times. This chain uses TRBV6-2 or TRBV6-3 with TRBJ1-6; D unclear. CDR1 and CDR2 from the germline V gene are MNHEY and SVGEGT. The germline V and J ends were trimmed by 6 bases and 5 bases, with 14 bases remaining between them. CDR3 size: 15 residues. The CDR3 DNA sequence: TGTGCCAGCAGGGACTCCTCTGTGGATAATTCACCCCTCCACTTT. Translating gives CASRDSSVDNSPLHF.

This clonotype has a count of ten or more. J is TRBJ1-3 and V is TRBV7-2; D is possibly TRBD1 (5 bases). The V end lost 0 bases, the J end lost 4 bases, and 10 bases lay between the germline ends. The CDR3 is made up of 15 amino acids. CDR1 is SGHTA, CDR2 FQGNSA, per germline. The CDR3 DNA sequence: TGTGCCAGCAGCTTAGCAGGGGCGTCGGGAAACACCATATATTTT. Translated: CASSLAGASGNTIYF.

This clonotype occurred many times. This chain joins TRBV7-9 and TRBJ1-1, with TRBD1 matching over 8 bases. Germline lookup yields CDR1 SEHNR and CDR2 FQNEAQ (reference sequence). CDR3 length equals 16 residues. After removal of 8 bases from V and 0 bases from J, the junction contained 11 bases not matched to a gene. The CDR3 DNA follows: TGTGCCAGCTTAAATCTGGACAGGGTAATGAACACTGAAGCTTTCTTT. Its protein is CASLNLDRVMNTEAFF.

This clonotype was seen many times. The CDR3 loop reads CASSSGNYAMNTEAFF. The DNA for the CDR3 is TGTGCCAGCAGTTCCGGGAACTATGCTATGAACACTGAAGCTTTCTTT. The rearrangement links TRBV28 to TRBJ1-1; D call uncertain. Trimming stripped 4 bases from V and 0 bases from J, with 15 bases between. Germline loops: CDR1 MDHEN, CDR2 SYDVKM. The CDR3 has 16 amino acids.

The chain is built from TRBV5-6 and TRBJ2-1; weak D call: TRBD2 (7 bases). Trimming left V 0 bases short and J 6 bases short, with 13 bases between. The V gene's germline CDR1 is SGHDT and CDR2 YYEEEE. The CDR3 contains 15 residues. The CDR3 sequence is CASSLGGGSTNEQFF. CDR3 bases: TGTGCCAGCAGCTTGGGGGGGGGCTCTACCAATGAGCAGTTCTTC.

At least ten counts were recorded for this clonotype. V and J are TRBV7-6 and TRBJ1-1; TRBD1 matches at 7 bases. Germline CDR1 reads SGHVS; CDR2 reads FNYEAQ. The CDR3 has 15 residues. Trimming took 5 bases from V and 1 from J; bases not matched to a gene: 7. CDR3 nucleotide sequence: TGTGCCAGCAGCGCCAGACAGGGTTGGAACACTGAAGCTTTCTTT. Translating gives CASSARQGWNTEAFF.

This clonotype has only a few counts. This chain joins TRBV20-1 and TRBJ1-6; D gene unclear. Trimming shortened V by 2 bases and J by 5 bases, and 13 bases separated the two germline ends. The CDR3 runs 15 residues. Germline V lookup: CDR1 DFQATT, CDR2 SNEGSKA (reference sequence). CDR3 loop: CSARSFGIDNSPLHF. Written as DNA, the CDR3 is TGCAGTGCTAGATCCTTTGGGATAGATAATTCACCCCTCCACTTT.

The chain combines TRBV30 with TRBJ1-1; D not certain. Germline V gene lookup returns CDR1 GTSNPN and CDR2 SVGIG (reference sequence). V shed 0 bases and J shed 1 base, with 6 bases lying between them. The CDR3 is made up of 13 amino acids. The chain's CDR3 is CAWSVHENTEAFF. CDR3 DNA sequence: TGTGCCTGGAGTGTACACGAGAACACTGAAGCTTTCTTT.

The rearrangement joins TRBV4-3 to TRBJ2-7, with TRBD1 matching over 10 bases. In germline, CDR1 is LGHNA, CDR2 YSLEER. This CDR3 has 15 amino acids. V lost 2 bases, J lost 6 bases, and 7 bases stayed unmatched. The CDR3 DNA reads TGCGCCAGCAGCCAAACCTCCGGGACAGGGGTCGAGCAGTACTTC. This sequence encodes CASSQTSGTGVEQYF.

The V gene is TRBV5-1, the J gene TRBJ2-3, with D hard to call. Looked up from germline, CDR1 is SGHRS and CDR2 is YFSETQ. There are 14 residues in the CDR3. V was trimmed by 3 bases and J by 0 bases, leaving 8 bases between them. This chain's CDR3 is CASSSTISTDTQYF. Written as DNA, the CDR3 is TGCGCCAGCAGCTCGACCATTAGCACAGATACGCAGTATTTT.

As for this clonotype: A much larger clone differs by one base, so this may be a read error. Lacking the conserved final phenylalanine or tryptophan, this CDR3 likely reflects a read error. The V gene is TRBV7-3, the J gene TRBJ2-7, with D uncertain. Trimming removed 5 bases from V and 2 bases from J, with 10 bases in between. CDR3 length: 13 amino acids. The germline V gene encodes CDR1 SGHTA and CDR2 FQGTGA. The CDR3 region is CASSKEAAYEQYI. CDR3 nucleotide sequence: TGTGCCAGCAGCAAGGAAGCAGCCTACGAGCAGTACATC.

In this sample, this clonotype turned up a few times. The chain links TRBV27 to TRBJ1-4; D uncertain. With 0 bases removed from V and 11 bases from J, the gap between germline ends came to 7 bases. The CDR3 contains 12 residues. Per the germline V gene, CDR1 is MNHEY and CDR2 is SMNVEV (reference sequence). DNA of the CDR3: TGTGCCAGCAGTTTATCGGGCAGGAAACTGTTTTTT. Translated, it gives CASSLSGRKLFF.

This clonotype occurred many times. The CDR3, as DNA: TGTGCCAGCAGCTTAGAAGACGCAGGGGGCTACGAGCAGTACTTC. This gives the protein CASSLEDAGGYEQYF. The rearrangement links TRBV7-2 to TRBJ2-7, with 7 bases fitting TRBD1. Trimming took 1 base from V and 3 from J; bases not matched to a gene: 6. Germline values: CDR1 SGHTA, CDR2 FQGNSA. The CDR3 totals 15 residues.

The chain uses TRBV11-2 and TRBJ1-1; 7 bases are shared with TRBD1. CDR3 length equals 14 residues. Losses at the gene ends were 1 base for V and 6 bases for J; bases not matched to a gene: 5. CDR1 SGHAT and CDR2 FQNNGV come from the germline V gene. The CDR3 reads CASSLADRAAEAFF. CDR3 bases: TGTGCCAGCAGCTTAGCTGACAGGGCGGCTGAAGCTTTCTTT. The full variable domain, completed using reference TRBV11-2 and TRBJ1-1, is EAGVAQSPRYKIIEKRQSVAFWCNPISGHATLYWYQQILGQGPKLLIQFQNNGVVDDSQLPKDRFSAERLKGVDSTLKIQPAKLEDSAVYLCASSLADRAAEAFFGQGTRLTVV.

The chain links TRBV27 to TRBJ2-5; D remains unclear. Germline V CDR1 and CDR2: MNHEY, SMNVEV (reference sequence). The CDR3 totals 16 residues. Trimming removed 6 bases at V and 6 bases at J, with 23 bases between. DNA for the CDR3: TGTGCCAGCAGCCAAAAAATCCCCGGAAAAGAGAAGACCCAGTACTTC. Its protein is CASSQKIPGKEKTQYF.

This clonotype was observed a handful of times. The genes are TRBV4-2 and TRBJ2-1, with 11 bases lining up with TRBD2. Per germline, CDR1 LGHNA and CDR2 YNFKEQ. Losses at the gene ends were 0 bases for V and 10 bases for J; bases not matched to a gene: 8. The length of the CDR3 is 16 residues. The CDR3 region is CASSQDSLAGGWEQFF. CDR3 in DNA: TGTGCCAGCAGCCAAGATAGTCTAGCGGGGGGTTGGGAGCAGTTCTTC.

By proportion, this clonotype is medium-sized (0.01 to 0.1%). The rearrangement uses TRBV7-8 and TRBJ1-2; D not certain. Germline values: CDR1 SGHVS, CDR2 FQNEAQ. V lost 4 bases and J 8 bases, leaving 14 bases between the germline ends. CDR3 length: 13 residues. The CDR3 region is CASSSAFVGGYTF. The CDR3 coding sequence is TGTGCCAGCAGCTCTGCATTTGTAGGAGGCTACACCTTC.

This clonotype was seen repeatedly, ten times or more. J is TRBJ2-1 and V is TRBV11-2; TRBD2 matches at 15 bases. The CDR3 has 16 residues. V dropped 5 bases and J dropped 4; count of bases not matched to a gene: 3. Germline V gives CDR1 SGHAT, CDR2 FQNNGV. The DNA for the CDR3 is TGTGCCAGCAGCCCGGGGACTAGCGGGAGGTACAATGAGCAGTTCTTC. Translating it yields CASSPGTSGRYNEQFF.